The T cell receptor (beta chain) under discussion was sequenced for a study of control samples from healthy donors and cancer patients. Method: immunoSEQ multiplex PCR; TCRdb's copy keeps in-frame clones and lacks some. The table lists some 120,000 clones, around nine tenths of them singletons. V lost 4 bases and J lost 4; bases outside the gene matches: 8. The V gene's germline CDR1 is PRHDT and CDR2 FYEKMQ (reference sequence). The CDR3 covers 16 residues. The genes are TRBV13 and TRBJ2-1; 9 nucleotides line up with TRBD2. The sample consisted of blood. The TCR comes from a woman between 70 and 85 years old in good health. For the CDR3, the DNA is TGTGCCAGCAGCTCAATAGCGGGGGTGATATACAATGAGCAGTTCTTC. Translating gives CASSSIAGVIYNEQFF.